This record covers a single TCR beta chain. Trimming pared 8 bases from V and 5 bases from J, leaving 13 bases between. CDR1 and CDR2 from the germline V gene are SQVTM and ANQGSEA. The CDR3 loop spans 12 amino acids. These data come from a study of shared clonotypes between healthy human individuals. CD8 cells classed as naive were CD45RO-negative and positively selected for CCR7, excluding terminally differentiated effector memory CD45RA+ cells. Data came from immunoSEQ multiplex PCR; TCRdb stores just in-frame clones and leaves some out. Of some 2 million clones detected, over 85% appear once; the ten largest clones hold 0.9% to 1.3%.

The sample was naive CD8+ T cells sorted from blood. This receptor was taken from a man between 18 and 35 years old in good health. V and J are TRBV29-1 and TRBJ2-1, with D maybe TRBD1 (6 bases). DNA of the CDR3: TGCAGCTTCGATAGGGGGAACAATGAGCAGTTCTTC. This encodes CSFDRGNNEQFF.